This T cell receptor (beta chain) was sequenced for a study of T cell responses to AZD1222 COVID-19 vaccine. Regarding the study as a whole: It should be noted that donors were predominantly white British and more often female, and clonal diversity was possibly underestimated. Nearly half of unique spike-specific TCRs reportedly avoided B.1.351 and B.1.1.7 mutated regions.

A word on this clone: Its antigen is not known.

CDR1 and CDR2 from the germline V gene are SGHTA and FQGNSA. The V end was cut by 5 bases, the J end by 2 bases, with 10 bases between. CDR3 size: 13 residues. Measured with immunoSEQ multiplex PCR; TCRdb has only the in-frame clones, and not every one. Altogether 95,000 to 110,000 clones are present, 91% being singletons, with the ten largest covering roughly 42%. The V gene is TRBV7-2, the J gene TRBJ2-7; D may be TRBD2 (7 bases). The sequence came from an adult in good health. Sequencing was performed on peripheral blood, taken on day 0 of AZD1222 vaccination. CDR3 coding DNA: TGTGCCAGCAGCCAGGGGAGGGCCTACGAGCAGTACTTC. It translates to CASSQGRAYEQYF. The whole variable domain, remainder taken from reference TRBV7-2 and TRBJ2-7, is GAGVSQSPSNKVTEKGKDVELRCDPISGHTALYWYRQSLGQGLEFLIYFQGNSAPDKSGLPSDRFSAERTGGSVSTLTIQRTQQEDSAVYLCASSQGRAYEQYFGPGTRLTVT.